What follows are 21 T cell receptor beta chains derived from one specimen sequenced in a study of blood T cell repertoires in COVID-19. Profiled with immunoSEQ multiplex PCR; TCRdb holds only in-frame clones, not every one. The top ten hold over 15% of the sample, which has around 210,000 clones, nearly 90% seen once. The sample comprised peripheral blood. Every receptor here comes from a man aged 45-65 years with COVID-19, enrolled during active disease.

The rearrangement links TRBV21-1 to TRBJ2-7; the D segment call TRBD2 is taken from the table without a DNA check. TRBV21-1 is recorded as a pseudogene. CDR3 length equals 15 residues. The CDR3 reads CASSCRLAEHYEQYF. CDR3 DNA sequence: TGTGCCAGCAGCTGCCGACTAGCGGAGCACTACGAGCAGTACTTC.

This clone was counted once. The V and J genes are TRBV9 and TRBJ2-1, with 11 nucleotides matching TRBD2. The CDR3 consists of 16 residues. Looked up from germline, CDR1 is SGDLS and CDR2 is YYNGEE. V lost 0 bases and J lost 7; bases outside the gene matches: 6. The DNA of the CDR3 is TGTGCCAGCAGCGTAGCCCTAGCGGGAGGTGCAAATGAGCAGTTCTTC. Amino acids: CASSVALAGGANEQFF.

The CDR3 DNA sequence: TGTGCCAGCAGCTTGGGACACCCAACTAATGAAAAACTGTTTTTT. Its translation is CASSLGHPTNEKLFF. The genes are TRBV7-8 and TRBJ1-4, with D maybe TRBD1 (6 bases). CDR3 size: 15 residues. Germline-derived CDR1 and CDR2 are SGHVS and FQNEAQ. Trimming left V 3 bases short and J 0 bases short, with 8 bases between.

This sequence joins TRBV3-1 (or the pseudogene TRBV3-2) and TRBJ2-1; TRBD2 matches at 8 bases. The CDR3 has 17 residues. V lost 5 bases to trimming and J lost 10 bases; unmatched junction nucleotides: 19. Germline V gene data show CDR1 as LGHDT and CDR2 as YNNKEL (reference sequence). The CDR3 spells CASSTLTGGRSPEEQFF. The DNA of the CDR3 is TGTGCCAGCAGCACACTGACGGGGGGGAGGTCCCCAGAGGAGCAGTTCTTC.

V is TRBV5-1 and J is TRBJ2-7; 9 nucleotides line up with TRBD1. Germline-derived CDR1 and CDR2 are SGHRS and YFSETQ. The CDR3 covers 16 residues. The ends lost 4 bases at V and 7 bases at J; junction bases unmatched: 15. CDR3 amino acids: CASSPTGQGPNWEQYF. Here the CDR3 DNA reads TGCGCCAGCAGCCCGACCGGACAGGGGCCTAATTGGGAGCAGTACTTC.

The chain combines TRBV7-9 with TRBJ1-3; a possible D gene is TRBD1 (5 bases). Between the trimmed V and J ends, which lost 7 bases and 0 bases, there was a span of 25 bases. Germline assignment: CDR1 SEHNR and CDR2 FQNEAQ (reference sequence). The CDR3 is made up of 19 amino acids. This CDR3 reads CASNKPGEAGQGSGNTIYF. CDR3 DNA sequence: TGTGCCAGCAATAAACCGGGAGAAGCCGGGCAGGGCTCTGGAAACACCATATATTTT. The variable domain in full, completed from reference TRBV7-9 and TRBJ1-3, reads DTGVSQNPRHKITKRGQNVTFRCDPISEHNRLYWYRQTLGQGPEFLTYFQNEAQLEKSRLLSDRFSAERPKGSFSTLEIQRTEQGDSAMYLCASNKPGEAGQGSGNTIYFGEGSWLTVV.

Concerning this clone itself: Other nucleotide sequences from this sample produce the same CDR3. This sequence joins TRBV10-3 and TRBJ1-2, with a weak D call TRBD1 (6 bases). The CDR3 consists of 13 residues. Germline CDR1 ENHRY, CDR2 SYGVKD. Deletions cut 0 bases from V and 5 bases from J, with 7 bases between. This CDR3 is CAISESTGYGYTF. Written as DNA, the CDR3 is TGTGCCATCAGTGAGTCGACAGGATATGGCTACACCTTC.

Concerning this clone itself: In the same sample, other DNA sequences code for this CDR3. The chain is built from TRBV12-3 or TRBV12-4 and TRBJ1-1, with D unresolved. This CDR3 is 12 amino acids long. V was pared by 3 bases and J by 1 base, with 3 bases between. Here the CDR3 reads CASSFRNTEAFF. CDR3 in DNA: TGTGCCAGCAGTTTCCGGAACACTGAAGCTTTCTTT.

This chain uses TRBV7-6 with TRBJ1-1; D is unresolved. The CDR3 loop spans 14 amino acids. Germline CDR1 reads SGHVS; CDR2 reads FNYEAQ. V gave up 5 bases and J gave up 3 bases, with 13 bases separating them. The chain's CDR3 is CASSQRGSDTEAFF. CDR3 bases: TGTGCCAGCAGCCAACGAGGTTCCGACACTGAAGCTTTCTTT.

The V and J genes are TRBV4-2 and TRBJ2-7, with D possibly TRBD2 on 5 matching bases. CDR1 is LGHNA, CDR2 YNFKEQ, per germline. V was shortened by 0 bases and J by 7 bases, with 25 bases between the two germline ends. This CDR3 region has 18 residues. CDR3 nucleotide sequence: TGTGCCAGCAGCCAAGATATCGGAGCGGTTGTCCCTTCTGGTGAGCAGTACTTC. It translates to CASSQDIGAVVPSGEQYF.

The CDR3 loop is CASSGQGASPLHF. As DNA, the CDR3 is TGTGCCAGCAGTGGGCAGGGGGCGTCACCCCTCCACTTT. This chain uses TRBV2 with TRBJ1-6; 8 bases are a match to TRBD1. The CDR3 is made up of 13 amino acids. Germline-derived CDR1 and CDR2 are SNHLY and FYNNEI. The V segment lost 4 bases and the J segment 10 bases; nucleotides outside the gene matches: 3.

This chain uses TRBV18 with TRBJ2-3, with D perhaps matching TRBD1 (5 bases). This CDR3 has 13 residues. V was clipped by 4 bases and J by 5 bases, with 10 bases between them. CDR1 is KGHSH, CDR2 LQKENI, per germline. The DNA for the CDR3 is TGTGCCAGCTCACAAACAGACAGAGATACGCAGTATTTT. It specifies CASSQTDRDTQYF.

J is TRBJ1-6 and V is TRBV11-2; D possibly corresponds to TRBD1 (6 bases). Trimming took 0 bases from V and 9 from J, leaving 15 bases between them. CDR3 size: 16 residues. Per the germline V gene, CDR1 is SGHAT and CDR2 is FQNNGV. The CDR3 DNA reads TGTGCCAGCAGCTTAGACCTACAGGGAGGGGCTTCACCCCTCCACTTT. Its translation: CASSLDLQGGASPLHF.

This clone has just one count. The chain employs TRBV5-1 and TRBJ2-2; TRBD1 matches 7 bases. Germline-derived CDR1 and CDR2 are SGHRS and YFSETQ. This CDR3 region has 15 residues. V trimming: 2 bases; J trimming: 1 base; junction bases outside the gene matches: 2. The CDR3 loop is CASSLGGRNTGELFF. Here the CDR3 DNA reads TGCGCCAGCAGCTTAGGGGGCAGGAACACCGGGGAGCTGTTTTTT.

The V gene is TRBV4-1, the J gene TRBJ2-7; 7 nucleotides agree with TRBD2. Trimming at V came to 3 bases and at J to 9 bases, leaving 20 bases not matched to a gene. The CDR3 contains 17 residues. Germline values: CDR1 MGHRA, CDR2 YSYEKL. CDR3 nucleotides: TGCGCCAGCAGCCAGGAATTCTTGACTAGCAACGGTCTTGGGCAGTACTTC. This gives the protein CASSQEFLTSNGLGQYF.

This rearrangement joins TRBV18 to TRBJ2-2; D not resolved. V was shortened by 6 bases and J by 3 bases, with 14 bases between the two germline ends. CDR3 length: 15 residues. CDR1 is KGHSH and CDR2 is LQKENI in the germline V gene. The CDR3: CASSAPNADTGELFF. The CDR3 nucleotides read TGTGCCAGCTCGGCCCCGAACGCGGACACCGGGGAGCTGTTTTTT.

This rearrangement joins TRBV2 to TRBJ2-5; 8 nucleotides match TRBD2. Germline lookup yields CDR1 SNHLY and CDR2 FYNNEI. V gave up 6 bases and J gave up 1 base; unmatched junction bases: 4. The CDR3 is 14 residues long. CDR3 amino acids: CASRTSETQETQYF. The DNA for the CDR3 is TGTGCCAGCAGGACTAGCGAAACCCAAGAGACCCAGTACTTC.

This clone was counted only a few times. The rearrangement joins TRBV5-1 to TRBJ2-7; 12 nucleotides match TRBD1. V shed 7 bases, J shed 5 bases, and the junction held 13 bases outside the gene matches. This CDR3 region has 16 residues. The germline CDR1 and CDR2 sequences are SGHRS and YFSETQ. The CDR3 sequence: CASGGTGGARLDEQYF. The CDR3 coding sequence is TGCGCCAGCGGGGGGACAGGGGGCGCGCGGTTGGACGAGCAGTACTTC.

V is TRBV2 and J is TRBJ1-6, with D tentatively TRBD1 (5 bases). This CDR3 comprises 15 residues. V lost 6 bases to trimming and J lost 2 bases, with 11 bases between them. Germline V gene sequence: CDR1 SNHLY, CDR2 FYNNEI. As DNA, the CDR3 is TGTGCCAGCAGGATCCAGGACACCTATAATTCACCCCTCCACTTT. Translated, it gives CASRIQDTYNSPLHF. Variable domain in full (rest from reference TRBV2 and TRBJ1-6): EPEVTQTPSHQVTQMGQEVILRCVPISNHLYFYWYRQILGQKVEFLVSFYNNEISEKSEIFDDQFSVERPDGSNFTLKIRSTKLEDSAMYFCASRIQDTYNSPLHFGNGTRLTVT.

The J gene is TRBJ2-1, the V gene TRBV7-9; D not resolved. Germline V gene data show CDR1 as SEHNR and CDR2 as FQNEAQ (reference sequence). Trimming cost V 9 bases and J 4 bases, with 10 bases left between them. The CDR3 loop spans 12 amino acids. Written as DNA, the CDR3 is TGTGCCAGGCAAGACGGGTACAATGAGCAGTTCTTC. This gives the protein CARQDGYNEQFF.

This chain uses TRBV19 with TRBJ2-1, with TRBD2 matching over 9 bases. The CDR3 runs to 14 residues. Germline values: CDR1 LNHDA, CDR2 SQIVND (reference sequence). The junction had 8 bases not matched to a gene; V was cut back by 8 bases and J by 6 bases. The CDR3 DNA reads TGTGCCAGTCTAGCGGGAAGGTCTGGCAATGAGCAGTTCTTC. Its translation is CASLAGRSGNEQFF.